What follows is one T cell receptor (beta chain) and its context. This clonotype was counted only a few times. Which antigen it targets is not known. No per-base quality is available; no much larger clone lies one base away. The reads were generated on an Illumina NovaSeq 6000. TCR cDNA was synthesized by 5'RACE template switching, which introduced a universal primer site and unique molecular identifiers. Priming for cDNA synthesis came from both the TCR alpha and TCR beta constant segments. Library amplification used two PCR steps, and the second PCR step added sample barcodes and sequencing adapters. Sequencing of libraries was performed on Illumina HiSeq 2500 (2x100 bp) or NovaSeq (2x150 bp). Per the authors' processing: MIGEC was used to demultiplex reads and collapse the reads into UMI consensus sequences, and MiXCR was used for V(D)J alignment. Using edgeR on replicate PBMC samples, clonotypes were called vaccine-responding if FDR was below 0.01 and the log2 fold change was above 5 up to day 15. Bulk clonotypes were assigned CD4 or CD8 identity according to which sequenced CD4 or CD8 repertoire held them at higher abundance. TCRdb applied fastp at Q25 and MiXCR to the public reads, then kept only in-frame beta chains. Here each entry gathers all rows of one CDR3 protein and keeps the most common genes and DNA. The V and J calls, along with clone size, are taken from TCRdb and not from the paper's own processing. Present in this sample are hundreds of thousands of distinct CDR3 sequences, approximately 18% of which were seen just once. The top ten hold 15% to 20% of the sample.

The CDR3 sequence holds 16 residues, the cysteine and phenylalanine included. This entry keeps only the CDR3 DNA: 48 bases, framed from base 1. Based on the germline V gene, the CDR1 and CDR2 sequences are LGHNA and YNFKEQ. V is cut by 1 base and J by 0 bases, and the space between the germline ends is 10 bases. The data derive from a study of T cells after yellow fever vaccination (dated by TCRdb to the late 2010s). Study-wide context: Libraries from fractions with low cell numbers were prepared with the SMART-Seq v4 Ultra Low Input RNA kit. To track T-cell clones before and after primary and booster YFV17D yellow fever vaccination, bulk TCR alpha and beta repertoires were sequenced longitudinally. Two healthy male donors, one aged 18 to 29 and one aged 30 to 40 years, made up the cohort. Blood samples were taken at several timepoints before and after primary and secondary immunization, and bulk PBMC replicates and cell subsets were isolated. Study-level results and caveats: Compared with the primary T-cell response, the secondary T-cell response was faster but weaker, reaching its peak on day 5 rather than on day 15. A small share of clonotypes was detected in both CD4 and CD8 compartments, with the overlap likely arising from convergent recombination. FACS-sorted repertoires could contain abundant contaminating clonotypes from the bulk population, so computational filtering was required. Because the study included only a couple of donors, the extent to which the findings can be generalized is limited. Most clones expanded after primary vaccination were re-detected after the booster (around 96% of CD4 and about 88% of CD8), suggesting broad memory maintenance.

Explained via the paper, the treatment or condition label denotes: live attenuated yellow fever vaccine strain. Two biological replicates of bulk PBMCs were collected at each blood-draw timepoint. A standard Ficoll-Paque protocol was used to isolate PBMCs from peripheral blood. TriZol was used to extract RNA from bulk PBMCs, CD4 and CD8 fractions, and dextramer-positive and dextramer-negative fractions. Specimen: PBMCs, collected before the yellow fever booster vaccination. Rearrangement joined TRBV4-2 to TRBJ2-1, with the D gene not confidently named. The clonotype originates from a man aged 18 to 29 who received the YFV17D yellow fever vaccine. The nucleotides read TGTGCCAGCAGCCAAGTAGGCGCCAGCTCCTACAATGAGCAGTTCTTC. It translates as CASSQVGASSYNEQFF.